This T cell receptor beta chain was recovered during a study of blood T cell repertoires in COVID-19. Study background: The samples span acute and convalescent COVID-19 from the United States, Italy and Spain. In each case, the material was cDNA or gDNA derived from T cells, B-cell-depleted T cells, or PBMCs.

In the authors' methods: Amplification of reference gene primers provided the estimated nucleated cell counts. Measured with immunoSEQ multiplex PCR; TCRdb has only the in-frame clones, and not every one. The V and J calls and the clone size are those of that table, but D and trimming were determined from the DNA. The repertoire consists of 200,000 to 250,000 clones, with roughly 76% occurring once and the leading ten covering around 4.7%. Trimming removed 1 base at V and 4 bases at J, with 7 bases between. Germline values: CDR1 SQVTM, CDR2 ANQGSEA. This CDR3 is built from 12 residues. The sequenced sample consisted of peripheral blood. The J gene is TRBJ2-5, the V gene TRBV29-1, with D maybe TRBD2 (5 bases). This TCR derives from a human donor in a cohort sampled during active COVID-19. The CDR3 here is CSVEGSGETQYF. CDR3 nucleotide sequence: TGCAGCGTTGAAGGGAGCGGAGAGACCCAGTACTTC.